This T cell receptor beta chain was identified during a study of CD8+ T cells in alopecia areata. Overall study context: Among treated patients, oral tofacitinib was administered at 5 to 10 mg twice daily. Notes on the study in general: Association of baseline CD8+ expansion with response is uncertain owing to one nonresponder.

This clone was detected only a few times. Its matching antigen is unknown. cDNA reverse transcribed from extracted RNA served as the sequencing template. The repertoire was sequenced with immunoSEQ multiplex PCR; TCRdb's copy has only in-frame clones and lacks some. The sample has fewer than 250,000 clones; 35% to 40% are singletons. There are 13 residues in the CDR3. Germline assignment: CDR1 SQVTM and CDR2 ANQGSEA. With V trimmed by 4 bases and J by 4 bases, 3 bases remained unmatched. As to treatment: oral pan-JAK inhibitor, 5-10 mg twice daily. Lesional scalp tissue (obtained by punch biopsy) and peripheral blood were collected from alopecia areata patients.

The gene calls are TRBV29-1 and TRBJ2-3, with 9 bases matching TRBD1. The TCR was taken from a human donor with alopecia areata. The source was CD4+ T cells sorted from blood, collected between weeks 30 and 35, from a patient treated with tofacitinib. The CDR3 sequence is CSVATGGADTQYF. Here the CDR3 DNA reads TGCAGCGTTGCTACAGGGGGCGCAGATACGCAGTATTTT.